This passage covers 27 T cell receptor beta chains from one sample sequenced in a study of blood T cell repertoires in COVID-19. Only in-frame clones appear in the TCRdb table, and some are missing; sequencing was by immunoSEQ multiplex PCR. The sample holds over 40,000 clones, just under 85% seen once. Sequencing used peripheral blood. The receptor set was obtained from a woman in her fifties or sixties with acute or convalescent COVID-19.

This chain links TRBV28 with TRBJ1-1, with 8 bases lining up with TRBD1. V trimming: 8 bases; J trimming: 11 bases; junction bases outside the gene matches: 10. This CDR3 comprises 12 residues. Germline CDR1 MDHEN, CDR2 SYDVKM. The CDR3 is CASARGTGAAFF. The CDR3 region has the DNA TGTGCCAGCGCCCGAGGGACAGGTGCCGCTTTCTTT.

V is TRBV18 and J is TRBJ2-5; possibly TRBD2 for D (6 bases). CDR1 is KGHSH, CDR2 LQKENI, per germline. The V and J ends lost 2 bases and 1 base respectively, with 11 bases between them. The CDR3 extends over 15 amino acids. CDR3: CASSPLGTSQETQYF. Written as DNA, the CDR3 is TGTGCCAGCTCACCATTAGGGACTTCCCAAGAGACCCAGTACTTC.

The chain recombines TRBV7-9 with TRBJ1-4; D is possibly TRBD1 (6 bases). CDR3 length: 14 amino acids. Germline V gene data show CDR1 as SEHNR and CDR2 as FQNEAQ (reference sequence). V shed 4 bases and J shed 4 bases, with 10 bases lying between them. The chain's CDR3 is CASSYGQINEKLFF. The CDR3 DNA sequence: TGTGCCAGCAGCTACGGACAGATTAATGAAAAACTGTTTTTT.

This clone was observed once. J is TRBJ2-1 and V is TRBV14; the D gene is possibly TRBD2 (6 bases). The CDR3 has 16 residues. Germline V gives CDR1 SGHDN, CDR2 FVKESK. V dropped 2 bases and J dropped 0 bases, with 11 bases sitting between them. CDR3 bases: TGTGCCAGCAGCCAACCAGGAGGGGCCTCCTACAATGAGCAGTTCTTC. It specifies CASSQPGGASYNEQFF.

This sequence joins TRBV19 and TRBJ1-4; D call uncertain. Trimming stripped 6 bases from V and 4 bases from J, with 6 bases between. This CDR3 is 12 amino acids long. Per germline, CDR1 LNHDA and CDR2 SQIVND (reference sequence). DNA of the CDR3: TGTGCCAGTAGGAGCCGTAATGAAAAACTGTTTTTT. It encodes CASRSRNEKLFF.

This chain uses TRBV10-3 with TRBJ2-3; D may be TRBD2 (6 bases). Germline V CDR1 and CDR2: ENHRY, SYGVKD. Trimming took 11 bases from V and 0 from J, leaving 15 bases between them. The CDR3 consists of 14 residues. CDR3 protein: CAARRAASTDTQYF. DNA of the CDR3: TGTGCCGCGCGGAGGGCAGCCAGCACAGATACGCAGTATTTT.

This clone was detected only a few times. CDR3 sequence (DNA): TGTGCCAGTAGTGTGGACAGGGGAGCGTATAGCAATCAGCCCCAGCATTTT. This translates into CASSVDRGAYSNQPQHF. V usage is TRBV19 and J usage is TRBJ1-5; 9 bases are a match to TRBD1. CDR1 is LNHDA, CDR2 SQIVND, per germline (reference sequence). This CDR3 comprises 17 residues. V lost 5 bases, J lost 0 bases, and 8 bases stayed unmatched.

The genes are TRBV7-9 and TRBJ2-5; 9 bases line up with TRBD1. Germline V lookup: CDR1 SEHNR, CDR2 FQNEAQ (reference sequence). V shed 5 bases, J shed 4 bases, and the junction held 14 bases outside the gene matches. The CDR3 is 17 amino acids. The CDR3 region is CASSLFTGTGTPETQYF. The CDR3, as DNA: TGTGCCAGCAGCCTCTTTACCGGGACAGGGACCCCAGAGACCCAGTACTTC.

This rearrangement joins TRBV4-1 to TRBJ1-1, with 9 positions matching TRBD1. The germline V gene has CDR1 MGHRA and CDR2 YSYEKL. Germline trimming cut 5 bases from V and 1 base from J; bases unmatched to any gene: 5. The length of the CDR3 is 15 residues. The CDR3 reads CASSWGTGRNTEAFF. The DNA for the CDR3 is TGCGCCAGCAGCTGGGGGACAGGGAGGAACACTGAAGCTTTCTTT.

The chain couples TRBV2 to TRBJ1-5; D gene unclear. Germline lookup yields CDR1 SNHLY and CDR2 FYNNEI. The CDR3 extends over 13 amino acids. V was shortened by 7 bases and J by 6 bases, with 13 bases between the two germline ends. CDR3 sequence (DNA): TGTGCCAGCATGCTGGGAGAATTTCAGCCCCAGCATTTT. Translation gives CASMLGEFQPQHF.

CDR3 DNA: TGCGCCAGCAGCTATGACAGGGCCACAGATACGCAGTATTTT. Its translation: CASSYDRATDTQYF. This rearrangement joins TRBV5-1 to TRBJ2-3; TRBD1 matches at 7 bases. V was clipped by 3 bases and J by 2 bases; unmatched bases: 3. CDR3 size: 14 residues. Germline V gene lookup returns CDR1 SGHRS and CDR2 YFSETQ.

In its sample, this clone was seen a few times. The rearrangement joins TRBV3-1 (or the pseudogene TRBV3-2) to TRBJ1-2; D ambiguous. The V end lost 4 bases, the J end lost 0 bases, and 12 bases lay between the germline ends. Germline V CDR1 and CDR2: LGHDT, YNNKEL (reference sequence). The CDR3 runs 15 residues. CDR3 DNA sequence: TGTGCCAGCAGCCGAGGGAGAAGGACTAACTATGGCTACACCTTC. It is translated as CASSRGRRTNYGYTF.

The chain couples TRBV10-3 to TRBJ2-5, with D uncertain. The CDR3 sequence is 16 residues long. V was clipped by 8 bases and J by 1 base, with 20 bases between them. Germline CDR1 is ENHRY and CDR2 is SYGVKD. The CDR3 coding sequence is TGTGCCATCGCCATTGGTGGGTTTGGGCTCCAAGAGACCCAGTACTTC. Its protein product is CAIAIGGFGLQETQYF.

The V call is TRBV28, the J call TRBJ2-5; TRBD1 aligns across 7 bases. The V gene's germline CDR1 is MDHEN and CDR2 SYDVKM. This CDR3 is built from 15 residues. Trimming took 5 bases from V and 3 from J; bases not matched to a gene: 9. CDR3 loop: CASSTLPGTEETQYF. CDR3 nucleotide sequence: TGTGCCAGCAGTACCCTACCCGGGACAGAAGAGACCCAGTACTTC.

The chain recombines TRBV27 with TRBJ2-3; 9 bases match TRBD2. This CDR3 is 19 amino acids long. Trimming at V came to 3 bases and at J to 1 base, leaving 14 bases not matched to a gene. Germline CDR1 is MNHEY and CDR2 is SMNVEV (reference sequence). The CDR3 sequence is CASSFLRGIAGGGTDTQYF. The CDR3 DNA reads as TGTGCCAGCAGTTTCTTAAGGGGTATTGCGGGAGGGGGCACAGATACGCAGTATTTT.

The rearrangement uses TRBV4-1 and TRBJ2-1; D is perhaps TRBD1 (5 bases). Per the germline V gene, CDR1 is MGHRA and CDR2 is YSYEKL. V was trimmed by 1 base and J by 6 bases, leaving 10 bases between them. There are 14 residues in the CDR3. CDR3 nucleotides: TGCGCCAGCAGCCAAGGACTTAGGGGCAATGAGCAGTTCTTC. As protein: CASSQGLRGNEQFF.

The rearrangement links TRBV2 to TRBJ1-1, with a tentative D call TRBD1 (5 bases). CDR3 length: 13 amino acids. Germline lookup yields CDR1 SNHLY and CDR2 FYNNEI. Trimming cost V 6 bases and J 4 bases, with 12 bases left between them. The CDR3 DNA sequence: TGTGCCAGCAGGAAACAGGTCGGCACTGAAGCTTTCTTT. Amino acids: CASRKQVGTEAFF.

V and J are TRBV10-1 and TRBJ1-1; weak D call: TRBD1 (5 bases). The CDR3 covers 16 residues. Germline CDR1 and CDR2: WNHNN and SYGVQD (reference sequence). The V end was cut by 4 bases, the J end by 4 bases, with 19 bases between. CDR3 amino acids: CASSVHRGDRPTEAFF. CDR3 in DNA: TGCGCCAGCAGTGTTCATCGAGGTGACAGACCCACTGAAGCTTTCTTT.

The chain links TRBV30 to TRBJ2-7; the D is unclear. Germline V gene lookup returns CDR1 GTSNPN and CDR2 SVGIG (reference sequence). V was cut by 7 bases and J by 2 bases, with 18 bases left in between. This CDR3 has 14 amino acids. The CDR3 loop reads CAFLRHPPPYEQYF. As DNA, the CDR3 is TGTGCCTTTTTGAGGCACCCTCCTCCCTACGAGCAGTACTTC.

The chain recombines TRBV5-5 with TRBJ2-1; 9 bases line up with TRBD2. Germline V gene sequence: CDR1 SGHKS, CDR2 YYEKEE (reference sequence). The junction had 11 bases not matched to a gene; V was cut back by 6 bases and J by 1 base. The CDR3 totals 17 residues. CDR3 amino acids: CASTRGSGGISYNEQFF. The DNA for the CDR3 is TGTGCCAGCACCCGGGGAAGCGGGGGGATTTCCTACAATGAGCAGTTCTTC.

The rearrangement uses TRBV24-1 and TRBJ2-1; a possible D gene is TRBD2 (6 bases). The CDR3 covers 15 residues. The germline gives CDR1 KGHDR, CDR2 SFDVKD. V was pared by 5 bases and J by 5 bases, with 15 bases between. Here the CDR3 reads CATSVVLGGHNEQFF. In DNA form, the CDR3 reads TGTGCCACCAGTGTGGTCCTCGGGGGTCACAATGAGCAGTTCTTC.

V and J are TRBV19 and TRBJ2-1; TRBD2 matches 15 bases. Trimming cost V 6 bases and J 7 bases; bases outside gene matches: 4. CDR1 and CDR2 from the germline V gene are LNHDA and SQIVND (reference sequence). This CDR3 has 15 amino acids. In DNA, the CDR3 is TGTGCCAGTAGAACAGGACTAGCGGGGGGGAATGAGCAGTTCTTC. This translates into CASRTGLAGGNEQFF.

This rearrangement joins TRBV3-1 (or the pseudogene TRBV3-2) to TRBJ1-2; a weak D match, TRBD1 (5 bases). The germline CDR1 and CDR2 sequences are LGHDT and YNNKEL (reference sequence). This CDR3 is 17 amino acids long. The V end lost 2 bases, the J end lost 2 bases, and 18 bases lay between the germline ends. DNA for the CDR3: TGTGCCAGCAGCCAACCCCTGTGGGGGGACTCCAACTATGGCTACACCTTC. This sequence encodes CASSQPLWGDSNYGYTF.

The chain has TRBV30 and TRBJ2-3, with 9 bases lining up with TRBD2. The CDR3 totals 14 residues. J lost 4 bases, V lost 3 bases, and 5 bases had no gene match. Germline CDR1 GTSNPN, CDR2 SVGIG (reference sequence). The CDR3: CAWSAGGPSDTQYF. DNA for the CDR3: TGTGCCTGGAGCGCGGGGGGGCCTTCAGATACGCAGTATTTT. The whole variable domain, remainder taken from reference TRBV30 and TRBJ2-3, is SQTIHQWPATLVQPVGSPLSLECTVEGTSNPNLYWYRQAAGRGLQLLFYSVGIGQISSEVPQNLSASRPQDRQFILSSKKLLLSDSGFYLCAWSAGGPSDTQYFGPGTRLTVL.

This rearrangement joins TRBV5-4 to TRBJ1-6; 8 bases match TRBD1. There are 15 residues in the CDR3. Germline CDR1 SGHNT, CDR2 YYREEE (reference sequence). Germline trimming cut 4 bases from V and 7 bases from J; bases unmatched to any gene: 7. The CDR3 nucleotides are TGTGCCAGCAGCCTAGGACAGGGTGACAATTCACCCCTCCACTTT. Translation: CASSLGQGDNSPLHF.

The chain recombines TRBV7-2 with TRBJ2-1, with D uncertain. The CDR3 consists of 16 residues. CDR1 and CDR2 from the germline V gene are SGHTA and FQGNSA. V dropped 0 bases and J dropped 6 bases, with 15 bases sitting between them. The CDR3: CASSLALGGSLNEQFF. As DNA, the CDR3 is TGTGCCAGCAGCTTAGCTCTCGGCGGTAGCCTCAATGAGCAGTTCTTC.

The gene calls are TRBV5-5 and TRBJ1-5; 8 nucleotides align to TRBD1. Germline CDR1 SGHKS, CDR2 YYEKEE (reference sequence). V dropped 4 bases and J dropped 7; count of bases not matched to a gene: 10. The CDR3 is 15 amino acids. CDR3 amino acids: CASSTETGEEQPQHF. CDR3 sequence (DNA): TGTGCCAGCAGCACCGAGACAGGGGAGGAACAGCCCCAGCATTTT.